A single TCR beta chain is shown here with its context. CDR1 is MNHEY and CDR2 is SVGAGI in the germline V gene. The junction had 3 bases not matched to a gene; V was cut back by 5 bases and J by 0 bases. The CDR3 length is 15 residues. This record belongs to a study of identifying expanded T cells in peripheral blood. The assay was immunoSEQ multiplex PCR, and TCRdb's table has in-frame clones only and misses some. The sample has about 91,000 clones, 70% to 90% seen once. The clonotype comes from a person between 18 and 70 years old in good health. Sequencing was carried out using blood. The chain combines TRBV6-5 with TRBJ1-2; 10 nucleotides line up with TRBD1. CDR3 DNA: TGTGCCAGCAGTCGCGGACAGGGGGCTAACTATGGCTACACCTTC. Translating it yields CASSRGQGANYGYTF.